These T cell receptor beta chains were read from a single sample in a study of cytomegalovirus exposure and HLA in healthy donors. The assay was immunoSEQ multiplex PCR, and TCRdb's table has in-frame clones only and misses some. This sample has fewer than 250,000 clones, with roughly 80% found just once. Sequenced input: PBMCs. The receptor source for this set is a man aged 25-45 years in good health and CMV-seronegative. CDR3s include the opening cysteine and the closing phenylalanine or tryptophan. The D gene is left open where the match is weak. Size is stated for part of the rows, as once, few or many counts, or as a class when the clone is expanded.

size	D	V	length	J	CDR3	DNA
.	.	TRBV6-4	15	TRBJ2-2	CASSGEAGMTGELFF	TGTGCCAGCAGTGGAGAGGCGGGGATGACCGGGGAGCTGTTTTTT
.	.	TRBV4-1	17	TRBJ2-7	CASSQAGHPGGVYEQYF	TGCGCCAGCAGCCAAGCAGGGCACCCCGGTGGGGTCTACGAGCAGTACTTC
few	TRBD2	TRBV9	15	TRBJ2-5	CASSGGGGGQETQYF	TGTGCCAGCAGCGGTGGCGGCGGGGGCCAAGAGACCCAGTACTTC
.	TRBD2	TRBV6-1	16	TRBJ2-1	CASSEPHSGGGNEQFF	TGTGCCAGCAGTGAGCCCCACAGCGGGGGGGGCAATGAGCAGTTCTTC
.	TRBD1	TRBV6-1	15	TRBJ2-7	CASSVDRGRDYEQYF	TGTGCCAGCAGCGTGGACAGGGGAAGGGACTACGAGCAGTACTTC
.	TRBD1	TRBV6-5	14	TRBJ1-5	CASSRTGGSQPQHF	TGTGCCAGCAGCCGTACAGGGGGGAGTCAGCCCCAGCATTTT
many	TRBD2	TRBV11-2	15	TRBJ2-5	CASSVVGGTQETQYF	TGTGCCAGCAGCGTTGTCGGGGGGACCCAAGAGACCCAGTACTTC
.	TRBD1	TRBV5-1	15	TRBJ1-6	CASSPGTGINSPLHF	TGCGCCAGCAGCCCAGGGACAGGCATTAATTCACCCCTCCACTTT
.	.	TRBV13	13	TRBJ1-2	CASSFPGSYGYTF	TGTGCCAGCAGCTTCCCAGGGTCCTACGGCTACACCTTC
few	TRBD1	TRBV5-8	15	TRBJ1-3	CASSPRDRAGNTIYF	TGTGCCAGCAGCCCCCGGGACAGGGCAGGAAACACCATATATTTT
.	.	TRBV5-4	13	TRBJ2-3	CASRPVSTDTQYF	TGTGCCAGCAGGCCAGTTAGCACAGATACGCAGTATTTT
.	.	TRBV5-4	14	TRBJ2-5	CASSPGSEGETQYF	TGTGCCAGCAGCCCGGGATCCGAGGGAGAGACCCAGTACTTC
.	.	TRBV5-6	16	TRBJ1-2	CASSLARVIPTYGYTF	TGTGCCAGCAGCTTGGCCAGGGTCATTCCTACTTATGGCTACACCTTC